These T cell receptor beta chains were read from a single sample in a study of cytomegalovirus exposure and HLA in healthy donors. Assay used: immunoSEQ multiplex PCR; TCRdb lists only in-frame clones, some missing. This sample has about 110,000 clones; over 60% occur once, and the top ten carry around 2.9%. Sequencing was carried out using PBMCs. The receptors derive from a woman aged 55 to 70 in good health and CMV-seropositive. The CDR3 runs from the conserved cysteine through the conserved F or W. D genes are given only for firm matches. A row's size may be missing; if present it is once, few, many or a size class.

>NA|NA|TRBJ2-1|TRBV5-5|15
CASSLQASSYNEQFF
TGTGCCAGCAGCTTACAGGCGAGCTCCTACAATGAGCAGTTCTTC
>NA|NA|TRBJ2-4|TRBV10-3|17
CAISESQGSGDKNIQYF
TGTGCCATCAGTGAGTCACAGGGTTCTGGAGACAAAAACATTCAGTACTTC
>NA|NA|TRBJ2-1|TRBV11-2|14
CASSFRTSPNEQFF
TGTGCCAGCAGCTTCCGTACGAGCCCCAATGAGCAGTTCTTC
>NA|TRBD1|TRBJ1-1|TRBV9|16
CASSVSQGAGNTEAFF
TGTGCCAGCAGCGTGTCACAGGGGGCGGGGAACACTGAAGCTTTCTTT
>NA|NA|TRBJ2-2|TRBV18|15
CASSPSGSNTGELFF
TGTGCCAGCTCACCCTCCGGGTCGAACACCGGGGAGCTGTTTTTT
>NA|NA|TRBJ1-4|TRBV5-1|14
CASNSGQRGGKLFF
TGCGCCAGCAACTCTGGACAGCGAGGCGGAAAACTGTTTTTT
>NA|TRBD1|TRBJ1-2|TRBV19|15
CASSPGTAANYGYTF
TGTGCCAGTAGTCCCGGGACAGCCGCTAACTATGGCTACACCTTC
>few|TRBD2|TRBJ2-1|TRBV4-1|15
CASSQAGLALGEQFF
TGCGCCAGCAGCCAAGCCGGACTAGCTCTTGGTGAGCAGTTCTTC
>once|NA|TRBJ2-1|TRBV11-3|14
CASSFSPEFDEQFF
TGTGCCAGCAGCTTTAGCCCGGAGTTCGATGAGCAGTTCTTC
>NA|TRBD1|TRBJ2-3|TRBV27|15
CASSFNPTGADTQYF
TGTGCCAGCAGTTTCAACCCGACAGGGGCAGATACGCAGTATTTT
>NA|NA|TRBJ1-5|TRBV5-8|18
CASSLWAVGVRSNQPQHF
TGTGCCAGCAGCTTGTGGGCGGTAGGGGTAAGGAGCAATCAGCCCCAGCATTTT
>few|NA|TRBJ2-1|TRBV30|12
CAWSGQYNEQFF
TGTGCCTGGAGCGGACAGTACAATGAGCAGTTCTTC
>once|NA|TRBJ1-3|TRBV7-9|16
CASSFWASISGNTIYF
TGTGCCAGCAGCTTCTGGGCTTCGATCTCTGGAAACACCATATATTTT
>NA|NA|TRBJ1-4|TRBV4-2|13
CASSQDRNEKLFF
TGTGCCAGCAGCCAAGATCGTAATGAAAAACTGTTTTTT
>NA|TRBD2|TRBJ2-2|TRBV5-6|19
CASSAWLAGGPRYTGELFF
TGTGCCAGCAGCGCTTGGCTAGCGGGAGGGCCTCGATATACCGGGGAGCTGTTTTTT
>NA|NA|TRBJ2-7|TRBV30|12
CAWNSEGGEQYF
TGTGCCTGGAATTCTGAGGGAGGCGAGCAGTACTTC